This T cell receptor beta chain was identified in a study of OX40 agonist ivuxolimab in advanced cancers. About the research overall: Males comprised roughly four fifths of the group, whose mean age was approximately 62 years (range about 23 to 80). Partial responses were observed in three patients, of whom one had hepatocellular carcinoma and two had cutaneous melanoma.

V lost 9 bases, J lost 5 bases, and 14 bases stayed unmatched. The CDR3 is 18 amino acids. Looked up from germline, CDR1 is LGHNA and CDR2 is YSLEER. Regarding this clone: What it recognizes is unknown.

General study points: Not determined was the antigen specificity of the expanded peripheral T cells.

The protocol was immunoSEQ multiplex PCR, while the TCRdb copy is restricted to in-frame clones and leaves out a portion. This table holds approximately 15,000 clones, about four fifths found once. J is TRBJ2-2 and V is TRBV4-3; 14 bases agree with TRBD2. This sequence originates from an adult with an advanced solid tumor such as melanoma, head and neck, liver or kidney cancer. Here the sequenced sample was CD4+ or CD8+ T cells sorted from blood, taken in a trial of the OX40 agonist ivuxolimab. In nucleotides, the CDR3 is TGCGCCAGTAGGGACGGCGGGACTAGCGGGAGCGGTACCGGGGAGCTGTTTTTT. Translating gives CASRDGGTSGSGTGELFF.